These T cell receptor beta chains were read from a single sample in a study of beta chain features in type 1 diabetes. Sequencing used immunoSEQ multiplex PCR; TCRdb keeps in-frame clones, though not all of them. The table has fewer than 300,000 clones, 11% seen once; the top ten hold roughly 0.017%. The sequencing input was naive CD4+ T cells from blood. These receptors all come from a man younger than 45 with type 1 diabetes. CDR3s include the opening cysteine and the closing phenylalanine or tryptophan. The order of the fields is CDR3 DNA, CDR3 protein, clone size, D gene, J gene, V gene. The D gene is left open where the match is weak. For some rows the clone size is stated as once, few or many, or as a class when expanded; others skip it.

CDR3 DNA: TGCGCCAGCAGCCAAGGGACAGGGTTTTCAAGGAGCTCCTACGAGCAGTACTTC; CDR3 protein: CASSQGTGFSRSSYEQYF; clone size: few; D gene: TRBD1; J gene: TRBJ2-7; V gene: TRBV4-1
CDR3 DNA: TGCAGCGTCGGACAGGAAGTCCACAATGAGCAGTTCTTC; CDR3 protein: CSVGQEVHNEQFF; clone size: few; D gene: TRBD1; J gene: TRBJ2-1; V gene: TRBV29-1
CDR3 DNA: TGCGCCAGCAGCTTGGGTGCGGCATCCTACGAGCAGTACTTC; CDR3 protein: CASSLGAASYEQYF; clone size: few; D gene: .; J gene: TRBJ2-7; V gene: TRBV5-1
CDR3 DNA: TGCAGCGTGACAGGGGGCGCGGGGGACCACCCGTTTTTT; CDR3 protein: CSVTGGAGDHPFF; clone size: .; D gene: TRBD1; J gene: TRBJ1-4; V gene: TRBV29-1
CDR3 DNA: TGTGCCAGCAGTGTTGGCTCACCCCTCCACTTT; CDR3 protein: CASSVGSPLHF; clone size: .; D gene: .; J gene: TRBJ1-6; V gene: TRBV2
CDR3 DNA: TGTGCCAGCAGCCAAGATCGGGGCTCTGGGGCCAACGTCCTGACTTTC; CDR3 protein: CASSQDRGSGANVLTF; clone size: .; D gene: .; J gene: TRBJ2-6; V gene: TRBV4-2
CDR3 DNA: TGCGCCAGCAGTGAGTGGGTGGGGGGTAGCTACAATGAGCAGTTCTTC; CDR3 protein: CASSEWVGGSYNEQFF; clone size: few; D gene: .; J gene: TRBJ2-1; V gene: TRBV10-2
CDR3 DNA: TGCGCCAGCAGCCAAGGCCGAGGGATCGAGCAGTACTTC; CDR3 protein: CASSQGRGIEQYF; clone size: .; D gene: .; J gene: TRBJ2-7; V gene: TRBV4-3
CDR3 DNA: TGTGCCAGCAGCTTGGGGCTAGACCAAGAGACCCAGTACTTC; CDR3 protein: CASSLGLDQETQYF; clone size: .; D gene: .; J gene: TRBJ2-5; V gene: TRBV7-2
CDR3 DNA: TGTGCCAGCCAGAGGACTAGCGGGGTAGAGACCCAGTACTTC; CDR3 protein: CASQRTSGVETQYF; clone size: few; D gene: TRBD2; J gene: TRBJ2-5; V gene: TRBV7-9
CDR3 DNA: TGTGCCAGCAGCGTGACTAGCGGCACAGATACGCAGTATTTT; CDR3 protein: CASSVTSGTDTQYF; clone size: .; D gene: TRBD2; J gene: TRBJ2-3; V gene: TRBV9
CDR3 DNA: TGTGCCAGCAGTTGGGACAGGGTGAGTGGAGCTTTCTTT; CDR3 protein: CASSWDRVSGAFF; clone size: few; D gene: TRBD1; J gene: TRBJ1-1; V gene: TRBV28
CDR3 DNA: TGTGCCAGCAGCCTAGGACAGGCGAGGAACACTGAAGCTTTCTTT; CDR3 protein: CASSLGQARNTEAFF; clone size: .; D gene: TRBD1; J gene: TRBJ1-1; V gene: TRBV9
CDR3 DNA: TGTGCCAGCAGCCGAAACAGGGATAACTATGGCTACACCTTC; CDR3 protein: CASSRNRDNYGYTF; clone size: few; D gene: .; J gene: TRBJ1-2; V gene: TRBV4-2
CDR3 DNA: TGCGCCAGCAGCCAAGAGGACAGGGGCGCAACTAATGAAAAACTGTTTTTT; CDR3 protein: CASSQEDRGATNEKLFF; clone size: .; D gene: TRBD1; J gene: TRBJ1-4; V gene: TRBV4-3
CDR3 DNA: TGTGCCAGCAGCTTGGGGCCACAGGATTCACCCCTCCACTTT; CDR3 protein: CASSLGPQDSPLHF; clone size: few; D gene: .; J gene: TRBJ1-6; V gene: TRBV11-1
CDR3 DNA: TGCAGCGTTAGAGGGACAGGGGGCCACGAGCAGTACTTC; CDR3 protein: CSVRGTGGHEQYF; clone size: .; D gene: TRBD1; J gene: TRBJ2-7; V gene: TRBV29-1
CDR3 DNA: TGTGCCAGTAATAGAGGTGGACAGGGCGATCAGCCCCAGCATTTT; CDR3 protein: CASNRGGQGDQPQHF; clone size: few; D gene: TRBD1; J gene: TRBJ1-5; V gene: TRBV19
CDR3 DNA: TGTGCCAGCAGCCCCAACTCCCTGGCGGACTACGAGCAGTACTTC; CDR3 protein: CASSPNSLADYEQYF; clone size: .; D gene: .; J gene: TRBJ2-7; V gene: TRBV7-2
CDR3 DNA: TGTGCCAGCAGTTACGGGGGCAGGGACAATGAGCAGTTCTTC; CDR3 protein: CASSYGGRDNEQFF; clone size: few; D gene: .; J gene: TRBJ2-1; V gene: TRBV6-6
CDR3 DNA: TGTGCCAGCAGCACTCGGACTGCTAACTATGGCTACACCTTC; CDR3 protein: CASSTRTANYGYTF; clone size: .; D gene: .; J gene: TRBJ1-2; V gene: TRBV5-6
CDR3 DNA: TGTGCCAGCATAGTGAACGCGAACTACAATGAGCAGTTCTTC; CDR3 protein: CASIVNANYNEQFF; clone size: .; D gene: .; J gene: TRBJ2-1; V gene: TRBV28
CDR3 DNA: TGTGCCAGCAAGAACGACAGGGGGCGATTCCACTTT; CDR3 protein: CASKNDRGRFHF; clone size: few; D gene: TRBD1; J gene: TRBJ1-6; V gene: TRBV6-5
CDR3 DNA: TGCGCCAGCAGCCAAAGAATAGCGGGGGAGAAAAACATTCAGTACTTC; CDR3 protein: CASSQRIAGEKNIQYF; clone size: few; D gene: TRBD2; J gene: TRBJ2-4; V gene: TRBV4-1
CDR3 DNA: TGTGCCAGCAGCTTAGATCAGGGGGATACGCAGTATTTT; CDR3 protein: CASSLDQGDTQYF; clone size: few; D gene: .; J gene: TRBJ2-3; V gene: TRBV11-2
CDR3 DNA: TGTGCCAGCAGCTCCTTACAGGGTCGTGAGCAGTTCTTC; CDR3 protein: CASSSLQGREQFF; clone size: .; D gene: .; J gene: TRBJ2-1; V gene: TRBV7-2
CDR3 DNA: TGTGCCAGCAGCTTAGATCTTGGCAGGGGGAGGGAGACCCAGTACTTC; CDR3 protein: CASSLDLGRGRETQYF; clone size: .; D gene: .; J gene: TRBJ2-5; V gene: TRBV7-8
CDR3 DNA: TGTGCCAGCAGTTGGGGGGACAGGGCCACTGAAGCTTTCTTT; CDR3 protein: CASSWGDRATEAFF; clone size: .; D gene: TRBD1; J gene: TRBJ1-1; V gene: TRBV6-5